The sequence of this T cell receptor (beta chain) was determined in a study of cytomegalovirus exposure and HLA in healthy donors. Germline V gene data show CDR1 as MDHEN and CDR2 as SYDVKM. The junction had 4 bases not matched to a gene; V was cut back by 1 base and J by 4 bases. This CDR3 has 15 residues. General study results and limits: TCR beta sequences reportedly predicted most subjects' HLA-A and HLA-B alleles accurately. In a later analysis, a missense DCLRE1C variant was linked to TCR beta V- and J-gene trimming.

This clone was detected a few times. Its antigen is not known. The PCR had 60 Vbeta and 13 Jbeta primers. Generated by immunoSEQ multiplex PCR, the TCRdb table keeps only in-frame clones and is missing some. The sample lists some 190,000 clones; 76% were seen once. V usage is TRBV28 and J usage is TRBJ1-5; 7 bases fit TRBD1. Sequencing was done on a sample of PBMCs. The source is a man between 18 and 35 years old in good health and CMV-seronegative. This CDR3 reads CASSLFGDRNQPQHF. As DNA, the CDR3 is TGTGCCAGCAGTTTATTTGGGGACAGAAATCAGCCCCAGCATTTT.